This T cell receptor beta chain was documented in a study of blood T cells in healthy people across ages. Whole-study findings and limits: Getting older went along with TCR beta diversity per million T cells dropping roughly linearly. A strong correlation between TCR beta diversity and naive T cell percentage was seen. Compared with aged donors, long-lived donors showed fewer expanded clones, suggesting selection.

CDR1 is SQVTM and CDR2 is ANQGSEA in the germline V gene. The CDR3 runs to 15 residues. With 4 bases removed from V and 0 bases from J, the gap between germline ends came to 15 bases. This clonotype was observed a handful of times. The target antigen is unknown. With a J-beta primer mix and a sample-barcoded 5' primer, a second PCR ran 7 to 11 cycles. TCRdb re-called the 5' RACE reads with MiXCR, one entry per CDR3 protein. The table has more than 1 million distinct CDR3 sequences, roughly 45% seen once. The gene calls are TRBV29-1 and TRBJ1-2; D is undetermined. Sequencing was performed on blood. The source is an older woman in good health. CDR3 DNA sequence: TGCAGCGTTGTAGATTGGCGGCAGACTAACTATGGCTACACCTTC. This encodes CSVVDWRQTNYGYTF.